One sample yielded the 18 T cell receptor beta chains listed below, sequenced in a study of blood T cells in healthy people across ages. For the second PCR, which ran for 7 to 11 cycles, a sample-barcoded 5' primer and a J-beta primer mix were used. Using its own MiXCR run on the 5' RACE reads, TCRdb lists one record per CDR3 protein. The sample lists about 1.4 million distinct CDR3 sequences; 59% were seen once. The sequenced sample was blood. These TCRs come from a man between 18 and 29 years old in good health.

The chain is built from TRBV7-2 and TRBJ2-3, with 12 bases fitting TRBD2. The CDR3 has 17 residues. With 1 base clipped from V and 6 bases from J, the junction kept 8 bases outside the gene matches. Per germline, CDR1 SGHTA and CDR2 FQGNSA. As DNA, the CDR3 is TGTGCCAGCAGCTTAGTTTCCCTAGCGGGGGGGCCCGATACGCAGTATTTT. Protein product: CASSLVSLAGGPDTQYF.

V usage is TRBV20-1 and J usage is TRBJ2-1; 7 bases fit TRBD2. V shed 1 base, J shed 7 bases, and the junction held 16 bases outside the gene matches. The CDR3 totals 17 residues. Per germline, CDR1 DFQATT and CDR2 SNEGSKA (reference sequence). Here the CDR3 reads CSARVWSERGMGNEQFF. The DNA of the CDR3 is TGCAGTGCTAGAGTGTGGAGTGAGCGGGGAATGGGGAATGAGCAGTTCTTC.

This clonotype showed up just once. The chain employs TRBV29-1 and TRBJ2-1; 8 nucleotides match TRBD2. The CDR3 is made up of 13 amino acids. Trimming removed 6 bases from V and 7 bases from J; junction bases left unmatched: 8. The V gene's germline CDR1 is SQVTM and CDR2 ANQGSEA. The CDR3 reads CSVWGLVENEQFF. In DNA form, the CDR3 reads TGCAGCGTGTGGGGACTAGTTGAGAATGAGCAGTTCTTC.

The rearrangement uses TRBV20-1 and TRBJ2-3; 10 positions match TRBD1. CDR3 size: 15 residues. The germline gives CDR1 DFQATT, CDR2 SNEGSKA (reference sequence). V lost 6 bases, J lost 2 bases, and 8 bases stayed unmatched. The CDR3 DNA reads TGCAGTGCACCGGACAGGGGGGGAGCCACAGATACGCAGTATTTT. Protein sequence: CSAPDRGGATDTQYF.

This CDR3 reads CASSPRQGRENIQYF. In DNA form, the CDR3 reads TGTGCCAGCAGCCCGAGGCAGGGAAGAGAAAACATTCAGTACTTC. V and J are TRBV7-2 and TRBJ2-4, with D tentatively TRBD1 (5 bases). The CDR3 contains 15 residues. Germline V gene data show CDR1 as SGHTA and CDR2 as FQGNSA. V lost 5 bases and J 5 bases, leaving 16 bases between the germline ends.

This chain's CDR3 is CASSPRGTGKYEQYF. As DNA, the CDR3 is TGCGCCAGCAGTCCCCGGGGGACAGGGAAATACGAGCAGTACTTC. The J gene is TRBJ2-7, the V gene TRBV5-1; 9 bases fit TRBD1. V lost 5 bases, J lost 4 bases, and 10 bases stayed unmatched. The CDR3 has 15 amino acids. The V gene's germline CDR1 is SGHRS and CDR2 YFSETQ.

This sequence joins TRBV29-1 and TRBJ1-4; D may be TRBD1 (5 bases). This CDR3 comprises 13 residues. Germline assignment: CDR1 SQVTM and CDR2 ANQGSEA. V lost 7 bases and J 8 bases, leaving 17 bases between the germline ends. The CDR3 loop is CSGAGGEGEKLFF. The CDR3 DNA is TGCAGCGGCGCGGGAGGGGAGGGCGAAAAACTGTTTTTT.

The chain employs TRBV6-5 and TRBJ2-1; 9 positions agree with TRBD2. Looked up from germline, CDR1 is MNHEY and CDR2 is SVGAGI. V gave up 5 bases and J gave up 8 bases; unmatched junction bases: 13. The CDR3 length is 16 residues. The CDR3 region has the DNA TGTGCCAGCAGTATAACCACGGGACTAGCTTTCTATGAGCAGTTCTTC. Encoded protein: CASSITTGLAFYEQFF.

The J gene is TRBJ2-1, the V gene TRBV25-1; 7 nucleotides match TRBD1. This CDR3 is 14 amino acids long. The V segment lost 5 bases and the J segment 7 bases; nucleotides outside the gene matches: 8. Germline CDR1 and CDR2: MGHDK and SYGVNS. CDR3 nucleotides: TGTGCCAGCAGTCTCCCCGGGACAGAGAATGAGCAGTTCTTC. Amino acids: CASSLPGTENEQFF. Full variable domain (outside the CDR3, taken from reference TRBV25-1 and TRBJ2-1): EADIYQTPRYLVIGTGKKITLECSQTMGHDKMYWYQQDPGMELHLIHYSYGVNSTEKGDLSSESTVSRIRTEHFPLTLESARPSHTSQYLCASSLPGTENEQFFGPGTRLTVL.

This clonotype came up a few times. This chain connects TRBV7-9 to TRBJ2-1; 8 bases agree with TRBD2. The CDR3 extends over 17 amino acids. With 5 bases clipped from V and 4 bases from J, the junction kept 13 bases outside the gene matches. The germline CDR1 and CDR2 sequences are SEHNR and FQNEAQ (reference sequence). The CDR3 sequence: CASSGRGGSSGYNEQFF. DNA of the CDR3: TGTGCCAGCAGCGGAAGGGGTGGGTCTAGCGGGTACAATGAGCAGTTCTTC.

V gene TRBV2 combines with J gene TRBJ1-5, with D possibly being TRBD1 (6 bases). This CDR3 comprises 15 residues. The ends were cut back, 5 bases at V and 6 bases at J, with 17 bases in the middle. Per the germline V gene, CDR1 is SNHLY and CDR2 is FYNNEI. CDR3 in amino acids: CASSQTGGASQPQHF. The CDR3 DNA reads TGTGCCAGCAGTCAGACAGGAGGGGCCTCTCAGCCCCAGCATTTT.

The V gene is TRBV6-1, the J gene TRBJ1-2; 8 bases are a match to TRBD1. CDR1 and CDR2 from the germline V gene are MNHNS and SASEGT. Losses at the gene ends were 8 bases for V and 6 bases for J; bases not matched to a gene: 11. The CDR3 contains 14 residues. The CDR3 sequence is CASVDPTGVDGYTF. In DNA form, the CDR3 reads TGTGCCAGCGTGGACCCGACAGGGGTTGATGGCTACACCTTC.

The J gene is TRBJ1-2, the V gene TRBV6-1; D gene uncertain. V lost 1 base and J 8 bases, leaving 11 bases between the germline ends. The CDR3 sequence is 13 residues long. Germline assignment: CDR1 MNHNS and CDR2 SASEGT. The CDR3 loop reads CASSEVRFYGYTF. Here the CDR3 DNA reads TGTGCCAGCAGTGAAGTGAGGTTTTACGGCTACACCTTC.

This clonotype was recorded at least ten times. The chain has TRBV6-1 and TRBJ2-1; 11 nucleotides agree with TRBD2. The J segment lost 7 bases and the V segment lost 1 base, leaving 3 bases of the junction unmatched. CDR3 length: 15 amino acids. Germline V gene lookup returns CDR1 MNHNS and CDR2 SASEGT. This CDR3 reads CASSEGTSGGNEQFF. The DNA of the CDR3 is TGTGCCAGCAGTGAAGGAACTAGCGGGGGAAATGAGCAGTTCTTC.

CDR3 in amino acids: CASSLGRTETYEQYF. In DNA, the CDR3 is TGCGCCAGCAGCTTGGGAAGGACAGAGACCTACGAGCAGTACTTC. The chain joins TRBV5-1 to TRBJ2-4; TRBD1 might be the D (6 bases). The DNA end lines up better with TRBJ2-7; the J call may be wrong. Germline CDR1 SGHRS, CDR2 YFSETQ. The CDR3 covers 15 residues.

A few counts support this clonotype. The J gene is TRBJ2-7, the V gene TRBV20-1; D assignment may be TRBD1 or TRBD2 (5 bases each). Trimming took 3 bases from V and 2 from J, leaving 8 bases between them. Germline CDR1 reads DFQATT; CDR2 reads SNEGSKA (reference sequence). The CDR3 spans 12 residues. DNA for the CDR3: TGCAGTGCTAGCGGGGACCCCTACGAGCAGTACTTC. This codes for CSASGDPYEQYF.

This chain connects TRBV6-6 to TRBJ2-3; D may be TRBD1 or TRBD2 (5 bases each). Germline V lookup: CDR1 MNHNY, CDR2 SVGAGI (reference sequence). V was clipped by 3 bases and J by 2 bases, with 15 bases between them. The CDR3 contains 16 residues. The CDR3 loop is CASSYRGPSSTDTQYF. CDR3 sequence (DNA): TGTGCCAGCAGTTATCGGGGACCTTCTTCCACAGATACGCAGTATTTT.

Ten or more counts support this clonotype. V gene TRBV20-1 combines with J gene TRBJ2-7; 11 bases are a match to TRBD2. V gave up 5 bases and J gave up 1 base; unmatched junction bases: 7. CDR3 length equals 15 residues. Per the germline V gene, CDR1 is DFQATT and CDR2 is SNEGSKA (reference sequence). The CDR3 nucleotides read TGCAGTGCTCTGGGGACTAGCGGACCTTCCTACGAGCAGTACTTC. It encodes CSALGTSGPSYEQYF.